Listed below are T cell receptor beta chains from one sample, sequenced in a study of patients and donors after allogeneic stem cell transplantation. MiXCR was run by TCRdb on the RT-PCR reads, yielding one entry per CDR3 protein. The sample includes approximately 160,000 distinct CDR3 sequences, about 29% of them seen just once. The sequencing sample was made of blood, either unsorted or a sorted T cell fraction (not recorded which). These receptor sequences come from a human donor who was either an allogeneic HSCT recipient or a stem cell or donor lymphocyte infusion donor (not recorded which). It is not recorded whose cells these are; they may come from a transplant donor. The CDR3 runs from the conserved cysteine through the conserved F or W. A D gene is named only where the DNA matches it firmly. Some rows mark clone size as missing; the rest say once, few, many or name a class of expanded clone.

CDR3 | DNA | V | D | J | size
CASSYWYEQYF | TGTGCCAGCAGTTATTGGTACGAGCAGTACTTC | TRBV6-2/TRBV6-3 | - | TRBJ2-7 | -
CATSHGYGYTF | TGTGCCACCAGTCATGGCTATGGCTACACCTTC | TRBV15 | - | TRBJ1-2 | -
CASSYDLSNQPQHF | TGTGCCAGCAGTTACGACTTAAGCAATCAGCCCCAGCATTTT | TRBV6-5 | - | TRBJ1-5 | many
CASNRGPGLADTDTQYF | TGTGCCAGCAACCGCGGCCCCGGACTAGCGGACACAGATACGCAGTATTTT | TRBV27 | TRBD2 | TRBJ2-3 | few
CASGPLLGGYEQYF | TGCGCCAGCGGACCGCTGCTTGGCGGCTACGAGCAGTACTTC | TRBV5-1 | - | TRBJ2-7 | -
CASTLDPLLGNEQFF | TGCGCCAGCACCTTGGACCCGCTCCTAGGCAATGAGCAGTTCTTC | TRBV10-2 | - | TRBJ2-1 | few
CASSLDGGRREKLFF | TGTGCCAGCAGCTTAGACGGGGGGCGGCGTGAAAAACTGTTTTTT | TRBV7-9 | - | TRBJ1-4 | many
CASSLSSGTGEETQYF | TGTGCCAGCAGCTTAAGCAGCGGGACAGGGGAAGAGACCCAGTACTTC | TRBV7-2 | TRBD1 | TRBJ2-5 | -
CASSDRATIPKLFF | TGTGCCAGCAGCGACAGGGCTACAATACCAAAACTGTTTTTT | TRBV6-5 | TRBD1 | TRBJ1-4 | many
CASSLRRQGVVYEQFF | TGCGCCAGCAGCCTGAGACGGCAGGGGGTAGTCTATGAGCAGTTCTTC | TRBV4-1 | TRBD1 | TRBJ2-1 | -
CSAPSSTGQRTGELFF | TGCAGTGCTCCATCATCGACGGGTCAGCGCACCGGGGAGCTGTTTTTT | TRBV20-1 | - | TRBJ2-2 | -
CASSFGGNGYTF | TGTGCCAGCAGTTTTGGGGGCAATGGCTACACCTTC | TRBV12-3/TRBV12-4 | - | TRBJ1-2 | many
CASSLNYGAYNEQFF | TGTGCCAGCAGCTTAAACTACGGAGCCTACAATGAGCAGTTCTTC | TRBV11-2 | - | TRBJ2-1 | few
CAISPGQGRETQYF | TGTGCCATCAGCCCCGGACAGGGTCGAGAGACCCAGTACTTC | TRBV10-3 | TRBD1 | TRBJ2-5 | few
CASSYSKLAKNIQYF | TGTGCCAGCAGTTACTCGAAACTAGCCAAAAACATTCAGTACTTC | TRBV6-5 | - | TRBJ2-4 | few
CSVVRTGGTGELFF | TGCAGCGTTGTGAGGACAGGGGGGACCGGGGAGCTGTTTTTT | TRBV29-1 | TRBD1 | TRBJ2-2 | -
CASSPEGQAGLNEQFF | TGTGCCAGCAGTCCCGAAGGGCAAGCGGGCCTAAATGAGCAGTTCTTC | TRBV12-3/TRBV12-4 | - | TRBJ2-1 | -